These 6 T cell receptor beta chains were all obtained from the same sample, sequenced in a study of beta chain features in type 1 diabetes. No antigen is known for these receptors. Study-level points and caveats: Shortening that was moderate but significant affected the TCRB CDR3s of Type 1 diabetes patients in all four CD4+ subsets.

Sequencing targeted expressed TCRB transcripts, as all isolated RNA had been reverse transcribed. The assay was immunoSEQ multiplex PCR, and TCRdb's table has in-frame clones only and misses some. Found here are around 130,000 clones, around 9% of them singletons; the top ten hold 0.7% to 0.85%. The sequenced sample consisted of central memory CD4+ T cells from blood. The receptors originated from a young man with type 1 diabetes.

The CDR3 DNA reads TGTGCCAGCAGCCTACCAATGCCCGGGACTGAAGCTTTCTTT. This sequence encodes CASSLPMPGTEAFF. This chain uses TRBV7-9 with TRBJ1-1, with D hard to call. The V end lost 5 bases, the J end lost 5 bases, and 15 bases lay between the germline ends. The CDR3 is 14 amino acids. From germline, CDR1 is SEHNR and CDR2 FQNEAQ (reference sequence).

This clone was counted a few times. The chain joins TRBV6-1 to TRBJ1-5, with a possible D match to TRBD1 (5 bases). Per germline, CDR1 MNHNS and CDR2 SASEGT. CDR3 size: 13 residues. The CDR3 DNA sequence: TGTGCTTGCCGCCAGGGAACCAATCAGCCCCAGCATTTT. Its translation: CACRQGTNQPQHF.

The rearrangement uses TRBV7-2 and TRBJ2-4; tentative D call: TRBD1 (5 bases). The CDR3 has 16 amino acids. Germline V gene sequence: CDR1 SGHTA, CDR2 FQGNSA. Trimming pared 5 bases from V and 0 bases from J, leaving 14 bases between. CDR3 region: CASSDEGALAKNIQYF. The CDR3 nucleotides are TGTGCCAGCAGCGATGAAGGGGCCCTAGCCAAAAACATTCAGTACTTC.

In this sample, this clone turned up a few times. This chain joins TRBV28 and TRBJ1-5; no reliable D call. Germline CDR1 and CDR2: MDHEN and SYDVKM. V was pared by 6 bases and J by 1 base, with 10 bases between. This CDR3 contains 14 residues. CDR3 residues: CASRKNLSNQPQHF. CDR3 nucleotide sequence: TGTGCCAGCAGAAAAAATTTAAGCAATCAGCCCCAGCATTTT.

This clone occurred a few times. V and J are TRBV15 and TRBJ1-6, with 12 nucleotides matching TRBD1. The CDR3 sequence is 17 residues long. The germline gives CDR1 LNHNV, CDR2 YYDKDF (reference sequence). The junction had 11 bases not matched to a gene; V was cut back by 2 bases and J by 12 bases. Written as DNA, the CDR3 is TGTGCCACCAGCAGACCATCTCCGGGACAGGGGGCCCAACCCCTCCACTTT. This gives the protein CATSRPSPGQGAQPLHF. Variable domain in full (rest from reference TRBV15 and TRBJ1-6): DAMVIQNPRYQVTQFGKPVTLSCSQTLNHNVMYWYQQKSSQAPKLLFHYYDKDFNNEADTPDNFQSRRPNTSFCFLDIRSPGLGDTAMYLCATSRPSPGQGAQPLHFGNGTRLTVT.

In this sample, this clone turned up a few times. The V call is TRBV18, the J call TRBJ1-2; unclear D gene. Trimming left V 2 bases short and J 3 bases short, with 10 bases between. The CDR3 sequence is 14 residues long. CDR1 is KGHSH and CDR2 is LQKENI in the germline V gene. The CDR3 DNA reads as TGTGCCAGCTCACCAACTGATCGGGACTATGGCTACACCTTC. Protein sequence: CASSPTDRDYGYTF.